One and the same sample provided the 9 T cell receptor beta chains below, sequenced in a study of T cells in Graves' hyperthyroidism and ophthalmopathy. RNA transcripts were the template for amplifying TCR beta CDR3 regions. During a first-round RT-PCR of the TCR CDR3, the HTBI primer set was used. TCRdb re-called the multiplex PCR reads through MiXCR, storing one row per CDR3 protein. This table has a few hundred thousand distinct CDR3 sequences, around a sixth appearing once. The sequencing sample was made of blood. The receptor source for this set is a woman in her twenties or thirties with Graves' hyperthyroidism.

This clonotype was detected only a few times. The chain links TRBV5-6 to TRBJ2-7; 7 positions match TRBD2. CDR3 length equals 15 residues. Germline V gene data show CDR1 as SGHDT and CDR2 as YYEEEE. The trim removed 4 bases at V and 6 bases at J, leaving 13 bases unmatched. CDR3: CASSEGAGWFSEQYF. DNA for the CDR3: TGTGCCAGCAGCGAAGGAGCGGGGTGGTTTTCCGAGCAGTACTTC. The whole variable domain, filled in from reference TRBV5-6 and TRBJ2-7, reads DAGVTQSPTHLIKTRGQQVTLRCSPKSGHDTVSWYQQALGQGPQFIFQYYEEEERQRGNFPDRFSGHQFPNYSSELNVNALLLGDSALYLCASSEGAGWFSEQYFGPGTRLTVT.

The chain carries TRBV19 and TRBJ2-1, with 9 bases lining up with TRBD2. This CDR3 contains 17 residues. V gave up 1 base and J gave up 2 bases; unmatched junction bases: 6. The germline CDR1 and CDR2 sequences are LNHDA and SQIVND (reference sequence). This CDR3 reads CASSIGNSGSAYNEQFF. DNA of the CDR3: TGTGCCAGTAGTATAGGTAATAGCGGGAGTGCCTACAATGAGCAGTTCTTC.

This clonotype was detected only a few times. The chain employs TRBV20-1 and TRBJ2-7, with 7 bases that match TRBD2. Germline-derived CDR1 and CDR2 are DFQATT and SNEGSKA (reference sequence). V was pared by 1 base and J by 0 bases, with 6 bases of the junction left unmatched. The length of the CDR3 is 15 residues. This CDR3 is CSARAASGASYEQYF. The DNA for the CDR3 is TGCAGTGCTAGAGCGGCTAGCGGAGCCTCCTACGAGCAGTACTTC.

The genes are TRBV18 and TRBJ2-3, with D uncertain. The CDR3 is made up of 16 amino acids. Germline CDR1 and CDR2: KGHSH and LQKENI. With 3 bases removed from V and 4 bases from J, the gap between germline ends came to 17 bases. CDR3 region: CASSPPGGESADTQYF. DNA for the CDR3: TGTGCCAGCTCACCCCCCGGCGGAGAGTCCGCAGATACGCAGTATTTT.

This rearrangement joins TRBV6-6 to TRBJ2-7; possibly TRBD1 or TRBD2 for D (5 bases each). The germline V gene encodes CDR1 MNHNY and CDR2 SVGAGI (reference sequence). The CDR3 consists of 15 residues. The V gene lost 0 bases and the J gene lost 2 bases, with 11 bases spanning the gap. CDR3 in amino acids: CASSYSGGLAYEQYF. Written as DNA, the CDR3 is TGTGCCAGCAGTTACTCTGGGGGTCTTGCCTACGAGCAGTACTTC.

The genes are TRBV9 and TRBJ2-3; D uncertain. From germline, CDR1 is SGDLS and CDR2 YYNGEE. V gave up 4 bases and J gave up 4 bases, with 7 bases separating them. The CDR3 contains 12 residues. The CDR3 loop reads CASSKSADTQYF. CDR3 DNA: TGTGCCAGCAGCAAGTCAGCAGATACGCAGTATTTT.

This chain joins TRBV18 and TRBJ2-3, with 10 bases fitting TRBD2. V lost 4 bases, J lost 3 bases, and 7 bases stayed unmatched. CDR1 and CDR2 (germline): KGHSH, LQKENI. CDR3 length: 16 amino acids. The CDR3 DNA follows: TGTGCCAGCTCACTCGGACTAGCGGCCCTTACAGATACGCAGTATTTT. Protein product: CASSLGLAALTDTQYF.

This clonotype was counted many times. The chain carries TRBV3-1 and TRBJ2-3; D not resolved. Trimming stripped 0 bases from V and 7 bases from J, with 5 bases between. CDR1 and CDR2 (germline): LGHDT, YNNKEL (reference sequence). This CDR3 comprises 12 residues. The CDR3 nucleotides read TGTGCCAGCAGCCAAGATTTGAATACGCAGTATTTT. Translated: CASSQDLNTQYF.

This clonotype came up many times. The chain combines TRBV10-3 with TRBJ2-1; 12 positions match TRBD2. Germline CDR1 and CDR2: ENHRY and SYGVKD. Trimming removed 8 bases from V and 8 bases from J; junction bases left unmatched: 1. The CDR3 runs to 12 residues. The CDR3 DNA reads as TGTGCCATCGGGACTAGCGGGTATGAGCAGTTCTTC. This codes for CAIGTSGYEQFF.